The clone carrying this T cell receptor (beta chain) was seen at least ten times. Individual cDNA molecules received unique molecular identifiers during library preparation. TCRdb reanalysed the 5' RACE reads using MiXCR and keeps one entry per CDR3 protein. The sample lists 55,000 to 75,000 distinct CDR3 sequences; roughly 7.7% were seen once. This specimen comes from a study of early T cells in non-severe SARS-CoV-2 infection. This CDR3 is built from 14 residues. The V gene's germline CDR1 is LGHDT and CDR2 YNNKEL (reference sequence). Deletions cut 1 base from V and 8 bases from J, with 14 bases between.

The V call is TRBV3-1, the J call TRBJ1-2, with D tentatively TRBD1 (5 bases). Sequences were obtained from whole blood. The TCR was taken from an adult who was a healthcare worker with PCR-confirmed SARS-CoV-2 infection or an uninfected control (not recorded which). The DNA for the CDR3 is TGTGCCAGCAGCCAAGTCGGGGGGATTTTGGGCTACACCTTC. Amino acids: CASSQVGGILGYTF.